A selection of T cell receptor beta chains follows, all from one sample in a study of shared clonotypes between healthy human individuals. TCRdb's copy holds only in-frame clones and misses some; the assay was immunoSEQ multiplex PCR. The sample consists of approximately 600,000 clones, approximately 95% of them appearing once. The sample taken for sequencing was naive CD8+ T cells sorted from blood. The source is a young woman in good health. Both conserved end residues are part of each CDR3. Each record gives: J gene, clone size, V gene, D gene, CDR3 protein, CDR3 DNA. The D gene is left open where the match is weak. Not every row has a clone size; where given, it reads once, few, many or a size class.

TRBJ2-7	.	TRBV29-1	.	CSVVGHWAYEQYF	TGCAGCGTTGTTGGGCACTGGGCCTACGAGCAGTACTTC
TRBJ2-7	.	TRBV29-1	TRBD2	CSVEVTSGSYEQYF	TGCAGCGTTGAGGTAACTAGCGGGAGCTACGAGCAGTACTTC
TRBJ2-7	once	TRBV7-9	.	CASSLVWFRDEQYF	TGTGCCAGCAGCTTAGTATGGTTCAGGGACGAGCAGTACTTC
TRBJ2-7	.	TRBV28	.	CASSPGTVNHEQYF	TGTGCCAGCAGTCCTGGGACCGTTAATCACGAGCAGTACTTC
TRBJ2-7	.	TRBV16	TRBD2	CASSQGASGLYEQYF	TGTGCCAGCAGCCAAGGGGCTAGCGGTCTCTACGAGCAGTACTTC
TRBJ2-7	.	TRBV5-4	.	CASSPGGSVYEQYF	TGTGCCAGCAGCCCGGGGGGCTCGGTTTACGAGCAGTACTTC
TRBJ2-5	.	TRBV19	.	CASSILGRPQETQYF	TGTGCCAGTAGTATTTTAGGTCGGCCTCAAGAGACCCAGTACTTC
TRBJ2-7	once	TRBV7-9	.	CASSLSTGPYEQYF	TGTGCCAGCAGCTTATCCACAGGGCCCTACGAGCAGTACTTC
TRBJ2-7	.	TRBV4-2	.	CASSQEDGRRAYEQYF	TGTGCCAGCAGCCAAGAGGACGGGAGAAGAGCCTACGAGCAGTACTTC
TRBJ2-7	.	TRBV11-2	TRBD2	CASSLRLAISSYEQYF	TGTGCCAGCAGCCTAAGACTAGCTATAAGCTCCTACGAGCAGTACTTC
TRBJ2-7	.	TRBV7-9	TRBD1	CASSRVGTGGSYEQYF	TGTGCCAGCAGCCGCGTAGGGACAGGGGGCTCCTACGAGCAGTACTTC
TRBJ2-7	.	TRBV27	TRBD2	CASSPSAGVVRKDEQYF	TGTGCCAGCAGTCCCTCAGCGGGAGTAGTCCGGAAGGACGAGCAGTACTTC
TRBJ2-3	.	TRBV7-9	TRBD1	CASSPPGGEAGTQYF	TGTGCCAGCAGCCCCCCAGGGGGAGAGGCAGGTACGCAGTATTTT
TRBJ1-1	.	TRBV7-9	.	CASSPVGNGAEAFF	TGTGCCAGCAGCCCCGTCGGGAATGGGGCTGAAGCTTTCTTT
TRBJ1-1	.	TRBV29-1	.	CSVRVGENLEAFF	TGCAGCGTCAGGGTCGGGGAGAACCTAGAAGCTTTCTTT
TRBJ2-1	.	TRBV7-3	.	CASSDPGHYNEQFF	TGTGCCAGCAGCGACCCCGGGCATTACAATGAGCAGTTCTTC
TRBJ1-5	.	TRBV28	.	CASSPPGGNQPQHF	TGTGCCAGCAGTCCTCCAGGGGGCAATCAGCCCCAGCATTTT
TRBJ2-1	.	TRBV2	TRBD1	CASIGQGGNEQFF	TGTGCCAGCATCGGACAGGGCGGCAATGAGCAGTTCTTC
TRBJ2-7	.	TRBV19	TRBD2	CASSVAGEGINEQYF	TGTGCCAGTAGCGTAGCGGGAGAAGGAATCAACGAGCAGTACTTC
TRBJ1-5	.	TRBV19	.	CASSGSNQPQHF	TGTGCCAGTAGCGGTAGCAATCAGCCCCAGCATTTT
TRBJ2-2	.	TRBV5-1	.	CASSLRGAQDTGELFF	TGCGCCAGCTCCCTTAGGGGGGCCCAGGACACCGGGGAGCTGTTTTTT
TRBJ2-7	.	TRBV7-6	TRBD1	CASSLDGTGGREQYF	TGTGCCAGCAGCCTTGACGGGACAGGGGGGCGAGAGCAGTACTTC
TRBJ2-7	.	TRBV11-2	TRBD2	CASSFRGLADEQHF	TGTGCCAGCAGCTTTAGAGGACTAGCGGACGAGCAGCACTTC
TRBJ2-7	.	TRBV4-1	.	CASSQDLEEISYEQYF	TGCGCCAGCAGCCAAGATTTGGAGGAAATCTCCTACGAGCAGTACTTC